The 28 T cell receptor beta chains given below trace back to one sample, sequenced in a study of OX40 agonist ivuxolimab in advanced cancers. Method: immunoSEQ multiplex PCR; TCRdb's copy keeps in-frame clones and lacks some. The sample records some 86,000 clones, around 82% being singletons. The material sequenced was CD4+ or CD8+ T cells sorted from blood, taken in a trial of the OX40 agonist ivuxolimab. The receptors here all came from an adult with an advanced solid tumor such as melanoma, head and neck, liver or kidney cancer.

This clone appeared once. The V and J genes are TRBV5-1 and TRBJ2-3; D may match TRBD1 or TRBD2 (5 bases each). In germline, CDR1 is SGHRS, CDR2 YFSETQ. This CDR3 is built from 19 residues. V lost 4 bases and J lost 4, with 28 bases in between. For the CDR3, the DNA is TGCGCCAGCAGCCGGGACGGGCGAAGTTTCCGTTCTCGGGCAGATACGCAGTATTTT. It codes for CASSRDGRSFRSRADTQYF.

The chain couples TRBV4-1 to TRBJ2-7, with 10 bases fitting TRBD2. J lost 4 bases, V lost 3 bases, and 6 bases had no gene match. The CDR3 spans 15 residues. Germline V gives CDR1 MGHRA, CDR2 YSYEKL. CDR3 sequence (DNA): TGCGCCAGCAGCCACCAAACTAGCGGGGCATACGAGCAGTACTTC. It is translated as CASSHQTSGAYEQYF.

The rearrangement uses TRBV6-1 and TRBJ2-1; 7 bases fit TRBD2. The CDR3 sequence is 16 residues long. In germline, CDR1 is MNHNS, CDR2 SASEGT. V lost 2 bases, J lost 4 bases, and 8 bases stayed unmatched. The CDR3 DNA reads TGTGCCAGCAGTGAATTTGCGGGAGTGGTTTACAATGAGCAGTTCTTC. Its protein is CASSEFAGVVYNEQFF.

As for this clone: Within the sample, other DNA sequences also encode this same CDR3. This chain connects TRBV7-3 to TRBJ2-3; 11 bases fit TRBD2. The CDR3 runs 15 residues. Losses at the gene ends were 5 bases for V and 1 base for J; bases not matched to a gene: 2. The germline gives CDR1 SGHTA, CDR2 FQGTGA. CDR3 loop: CASSLGLAGTDTQYF. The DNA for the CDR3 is TGTGCCAGCAGCCTGGGACTAGCGGGCACAGATACGCAGTATTTT.

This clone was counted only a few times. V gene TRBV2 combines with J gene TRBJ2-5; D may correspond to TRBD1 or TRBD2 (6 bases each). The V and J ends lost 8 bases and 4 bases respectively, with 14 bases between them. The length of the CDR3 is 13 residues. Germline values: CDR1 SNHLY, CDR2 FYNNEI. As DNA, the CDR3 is TGTGCCAGCGTAGGAGGGGGGACAGAGACCCAGTACTTC. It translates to CASVGGGTETQYF.

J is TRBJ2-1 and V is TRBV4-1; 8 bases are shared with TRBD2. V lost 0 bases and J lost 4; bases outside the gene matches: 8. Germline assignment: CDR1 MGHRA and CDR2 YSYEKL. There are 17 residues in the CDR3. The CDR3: CASSQDLGSGIYNEQFF. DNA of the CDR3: TGCGCCAGCAGCCAAGATCTGGGTAGCGGGATTTACAATGAGCAGTTCTTC.

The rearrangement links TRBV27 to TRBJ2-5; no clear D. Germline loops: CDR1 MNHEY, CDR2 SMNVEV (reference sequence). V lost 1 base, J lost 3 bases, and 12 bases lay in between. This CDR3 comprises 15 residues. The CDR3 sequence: CASSLLGLIKETQYF. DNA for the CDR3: TGTGCCAGCAGTTTATTAGGGTTGATAAAAGAGACCCAGTACTTC.

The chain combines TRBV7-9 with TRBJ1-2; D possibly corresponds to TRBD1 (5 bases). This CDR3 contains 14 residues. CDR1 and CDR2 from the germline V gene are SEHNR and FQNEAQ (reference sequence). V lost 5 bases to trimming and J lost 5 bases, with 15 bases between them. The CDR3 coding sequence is TGTGCCAGCAGCCTCGCAGGCGCAGGGTATGGCTACACCTTC. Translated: CASSLAGAGYGYTF.

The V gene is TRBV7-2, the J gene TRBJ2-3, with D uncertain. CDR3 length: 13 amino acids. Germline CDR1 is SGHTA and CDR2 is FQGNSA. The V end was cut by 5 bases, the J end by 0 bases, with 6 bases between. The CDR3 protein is CASSVTSTDTQYF. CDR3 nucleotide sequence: TGTGCCAGCAGCGTAACTAGCACAGATACGCAGTATTTT.

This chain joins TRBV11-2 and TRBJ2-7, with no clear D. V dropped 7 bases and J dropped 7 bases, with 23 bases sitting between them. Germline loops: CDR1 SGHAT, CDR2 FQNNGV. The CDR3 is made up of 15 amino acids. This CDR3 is CASMPAATESWEQYF. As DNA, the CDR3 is TGTGCCAGCATGCCGGCAGCCACGGAATCGTGGGAGCAGTACTTC.

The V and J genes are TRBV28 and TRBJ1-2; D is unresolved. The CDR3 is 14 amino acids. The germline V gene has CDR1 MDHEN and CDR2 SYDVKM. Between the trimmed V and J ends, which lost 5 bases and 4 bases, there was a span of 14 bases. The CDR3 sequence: CASSPPTLLYGYTF. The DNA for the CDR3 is TGTGCCAGCAGTCCACCCACACTACTCTATGGCTACACCTTC.

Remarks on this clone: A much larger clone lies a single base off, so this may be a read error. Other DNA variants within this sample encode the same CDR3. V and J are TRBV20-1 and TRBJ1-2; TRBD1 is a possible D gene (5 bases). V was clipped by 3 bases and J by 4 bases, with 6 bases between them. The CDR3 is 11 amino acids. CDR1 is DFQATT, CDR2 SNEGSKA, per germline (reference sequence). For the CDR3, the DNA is TGCAGTGCTAGGGGGGGCTATGGCTACACCTTC. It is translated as CSARGGYGYTF.

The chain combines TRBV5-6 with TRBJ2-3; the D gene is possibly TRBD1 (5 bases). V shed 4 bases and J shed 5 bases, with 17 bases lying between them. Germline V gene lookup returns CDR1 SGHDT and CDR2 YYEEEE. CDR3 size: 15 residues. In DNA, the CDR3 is TGTGCCAGCAGCGTGGGGTGGGGCCCGCGAGATACGCAGTATTTT. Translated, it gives CASSVGWGPRDTQYF.

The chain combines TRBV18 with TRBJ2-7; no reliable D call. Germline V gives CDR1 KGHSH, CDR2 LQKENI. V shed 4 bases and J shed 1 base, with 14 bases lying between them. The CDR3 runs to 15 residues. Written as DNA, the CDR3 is TGTGCCAGCTCACTAACCGGGTCCGAGTCCTACGAGCAGTACTTC. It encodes CASSLTGSESYEQYF.

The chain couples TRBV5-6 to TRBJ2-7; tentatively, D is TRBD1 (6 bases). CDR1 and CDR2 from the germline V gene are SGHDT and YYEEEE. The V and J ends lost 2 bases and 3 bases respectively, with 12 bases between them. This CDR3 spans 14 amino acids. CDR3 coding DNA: TGTGCCAGCAGCTTCGACAGGCCATACTACGAGCAGTACTTC. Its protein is CASSFDRPYYEQYF.

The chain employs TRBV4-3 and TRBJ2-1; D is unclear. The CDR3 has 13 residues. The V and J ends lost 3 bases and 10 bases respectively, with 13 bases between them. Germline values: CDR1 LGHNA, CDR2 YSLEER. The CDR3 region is CASSQPPLREQFF. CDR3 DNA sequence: TGCGCCAGCAGCCAGCCTCCCCTCCGGGAGCAGTTCTTC.

The DNA for the CDR3 is TGCAGCGGAAGCGGGACAGGGTATTCTGAAGCTTTCTTT. It is translated as CSGSGTGYSEAFF. The chain carries TRBV29-1 and TRBJ1-1; 9 bases map to TRBD1. V was pared by 7 bases and J by 6 bases, with 9 bases of the junction left unmatched. The germline V gene encodes CDR1 SQVTM and CDR2 ANQGSEA. The CDR3 covers 13 residues.

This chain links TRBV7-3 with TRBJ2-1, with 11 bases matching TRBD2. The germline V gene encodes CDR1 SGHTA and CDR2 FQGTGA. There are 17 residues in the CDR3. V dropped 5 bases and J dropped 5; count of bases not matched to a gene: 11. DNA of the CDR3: TGTGCCAGCAGCCAATTTCCGGGACTAGCGGCAAACAATGAGCAGTTCTTC. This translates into CASSQFPGLAANNEQFF.

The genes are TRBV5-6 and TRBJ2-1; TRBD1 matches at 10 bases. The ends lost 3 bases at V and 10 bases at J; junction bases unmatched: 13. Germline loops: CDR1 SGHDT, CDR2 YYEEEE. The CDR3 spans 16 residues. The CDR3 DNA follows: TGTGCCAGCAGCTGGATGACAGGGGGCGCGACCAGAGAGCAGTTCTTC. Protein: CASSWMTGGATREQFF.

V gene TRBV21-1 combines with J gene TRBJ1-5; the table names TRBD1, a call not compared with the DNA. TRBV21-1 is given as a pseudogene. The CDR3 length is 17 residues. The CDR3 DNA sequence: TGTGCCAGCAGCAAAGAACGGACAATGGTCGGCAATCAGCCCCAGCATTTT. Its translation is CASSKERTMVGNQPQHF.

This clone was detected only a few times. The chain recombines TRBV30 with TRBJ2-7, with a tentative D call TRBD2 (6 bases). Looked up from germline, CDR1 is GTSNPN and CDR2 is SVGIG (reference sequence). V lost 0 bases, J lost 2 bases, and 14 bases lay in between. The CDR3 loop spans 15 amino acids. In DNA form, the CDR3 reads TGTGCCTGGAGTGTACCCGGGTGGGGGGCCTACGAGCAGTACTTC. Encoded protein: CAWSVPGWGAYEQYF.

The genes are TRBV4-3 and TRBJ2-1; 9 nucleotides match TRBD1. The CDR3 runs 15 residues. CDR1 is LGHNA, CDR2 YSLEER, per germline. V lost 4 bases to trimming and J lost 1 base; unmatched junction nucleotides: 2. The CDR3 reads CASSRDRASYNEQFF. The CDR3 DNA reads TGCGCCAGCAGCCGGGACAGGGCTTCCTACAATGAGCAGTTCTTC.

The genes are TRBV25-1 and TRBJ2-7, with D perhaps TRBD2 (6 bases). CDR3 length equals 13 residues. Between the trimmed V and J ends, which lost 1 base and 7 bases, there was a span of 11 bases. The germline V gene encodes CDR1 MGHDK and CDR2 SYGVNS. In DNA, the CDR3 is TGTGCCAGCAGTGAATGGGCGGGGAATGAGCAGTACTTC. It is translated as CASSEWAGNEQYF.

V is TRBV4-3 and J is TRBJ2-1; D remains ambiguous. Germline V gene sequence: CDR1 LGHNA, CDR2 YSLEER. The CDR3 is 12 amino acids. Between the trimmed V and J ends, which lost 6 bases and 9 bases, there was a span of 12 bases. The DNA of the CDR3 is TGCGCCAGCAGGGACCAATCGGGTGAGCAGTTCTTC. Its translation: CASRDQSGEQFF.

The CDR3 loop reads CASRRVAGSYEQYF. The CDR3, as DNA: TGTGCCAGCAGGCGGGTAGCGGGTTCCTACGAGCAGTACTTC. The V gene is TRBV6-6, the J gene TRBJ2-7; 7 positions match TRBD2. The CDR3 extends over 14 amino acids. Germline V gives CDR1 MNHNY, CDR2 SVGAGI (reference sequence). V shed 6 bases, J shed 1 base, and the junction held 6 bases outside the gene matches.

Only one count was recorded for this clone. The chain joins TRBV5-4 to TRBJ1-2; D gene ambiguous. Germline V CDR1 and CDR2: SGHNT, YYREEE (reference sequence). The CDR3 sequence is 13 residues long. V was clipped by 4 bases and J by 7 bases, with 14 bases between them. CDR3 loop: CASSEGLSSGYTF. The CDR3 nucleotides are TGTGCCAGCAGCGAAGGACTGTCCTCTGGCTACACCTTC.

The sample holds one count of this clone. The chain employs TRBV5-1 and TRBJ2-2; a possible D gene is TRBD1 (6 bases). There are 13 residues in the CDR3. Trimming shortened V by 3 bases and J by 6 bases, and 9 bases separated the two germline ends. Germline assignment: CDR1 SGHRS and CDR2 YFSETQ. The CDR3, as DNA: TGCGCCAGCAGCTCGGACAGATCCGGGGAGCTGTTTTTT. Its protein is CASSSDRSGELFF.

The CDR3 region is CASSLQTGTYEQYF. The CDR3, as DNA: TGCGCCAGCAGCTTGCAGACGGGAACCTACGAGCAGTACTTC. The chain joins TRBV5-1 to TRBJ2-7, with D possibly being TRBD2 (5 bases). CDR3 size: 14 residues. Germline V gene data show CDR1 as SGHRS and CDR2 as YFSETQ. The ends were cut back, 1 base at V and 2 bases at J, with 10 bases in the middle.